The 27 T cell receptor beta chains below were found in one sample sequenced in a study of control samples from healthy donors and cancer patients. The repertoire was sequenced with immunoSEQ multiplex PCR; TCRdb's copy has only in-frame clones and lacks some. In the table there are 110,000 or so clones, 89% of which are singletons. Source material: blood. All receptors derive from a man aged 45 to 65 in good health.

This chain joins TRBV27 and TRBJ1-2; D is perhaps TRBD1 (6 bases). This CDR3 region has 15 residues. In germline, CDR1 is MNHEY, CDR2 SMNVEV (reference sequence). V lost 5 bases and J lost 8, with 21 bases in between. The CDR3 nucleotides are TGTGCCAGCAGTCCCCGGGGTGGGGGCCCGAGGGGCTACACCTTC. Translation gives CASSPRGGGPRGYTF.

The chain recombines TRBV7-9 with TRBJ2-4; D not certain. The CDR3 length is 14 residues. V was cut by 1 base and J by 8 bases, with 12 bases left in between. Germline CDR1 is SEHNR and CDR2 is FQNEAQ (reference sequence). The CDR3 coding sequence is TGTGCCAGCAGCTTAGGGTCCGGTGATTACATTCAGTACTTC. It encodes CASSLGSGDYIQYF.

This rearrangement joins TRBV6-2 or TRBV6-3 to TRBJ2-2, with D unclear. CDR3 length: 16 amino acids. The germline CDR1 and CDR2 sequences are MNHEY and SVGEGT. Deletions cut 0 bases from V and 0 bases from J, with 8 bases between. The CDR3 DNA sequence: TGTGCCAGCAGTTACTCAGGGCACTCGAACACCGGGGAGCTGTTTTTT. This codes for CASSYSGHSNTGELFF.

The chain uses TRBV10-3 and TRBJ2-1; 14 bases agree with TRBD2. This CDR3 has 17 amino acids. Unmatched junction bases numbered 9, after V lost 4 bases and J lost 7 bases. Germline values: CDR1 ENHRY, CDR2 SYGVKD. As DNA, the CDR3 is TGTGCCATCAGTGTCAAGACTAGCGGGGGGGTCCCTAATGAGCAGTTCTTC. It codes for CAISVKTSGGVPNEQFF.

This chain connects TRBV24-1 to TRBJ1-2, with TRBD1 matching over 7 bases. The CDR3 is 12 amino acids. Trimming at V came to 9 bases and at J to 2 bases, leaving 2 bases not matched to a gene. Germline CDR1 reads KGHDR; CDR2 reads SFDVKD. The CDR3 reads CATQGENYGYTF. In nucleotides, the CDR3 is TGTGCCACCCAGGGGGAAAACTATGGCTACACCTTC.

The chain links TRBV5-1 to TRBJ2-2; TRBD1 matches at 7 bases. CDR1 SGHRS and CDR2 YFSETQ come from the germline V gene. This CDR3 has 15 residues. The junction had 4 bases not matched to a gene; V was cut back by 4 bases and J by 1 base. DNA of the CDR3: TGCGCCAGCAGCCCAGGGGGTATGAACACCGGGGAGCTGTTTTTT. It encodes CASSPGGMNTGELFF. Supplemented by reference TRBV5-1 and TRBJ2-2, the full variable domain reads KAGVTQTPRYLIKTRGQQVTLSCSPISGHRSVSWYQQTPGQGLQFLFEYFSETQRNKGNFPGRFSGRQFSNSRSEMNVSTLELGDSALYLCASSPGGMNTGELFFGEGSRLTVL.

The rearrangement links TRBV11-2 to TRBJ2-3; D call uncertain. Germline CDR1 SGHAT, CDR2 FQNNGV. The V and J ends lost 5 bases and 2 bases respectively, with 17 bases between them. The CDR3 spans 16 residues. In DNA form, the CDR3 reads TGTGCCAGCAGCCAGACCACGGCGGTTCACACAGATACGCAGTATTTT. Amino acids: CASSQTTAVHTDTQYF.

The gene calls are TRBV19 and TRBJ1-5; TRBD1 matches 9 bases. CDR3 size: 15 residues. V dropped 6 bases and J dropped 4; count of bases not matched to a gene: 7. Germline assignment: CDR1 LNHDA and CDR2 SQIVND (reference sequence). The CDR3 region has the DNA TGTGCCAGTAGGGGACAGGGCGGTTTTAATCAGCCCCAGCATTTT. Amino acids: CASRGQGGFNQPQHF.

Written as DNA, the CDR3 is TGTGCCAGCAGCGATATTACCGGAGAGACCCAGTACTTC. The encoded protein is CASSDITGETQYF. The genes are TRBV6-2 or TRBV6-3 and TRBJ2-5; D call uncertain. CDR1 and CDR2 (germline): MNHEY, SVGEGT. The CDR3 loop spans 13 amino acids. Deletions cut 6 bases from V and 4 bases from J, with 12 bases between.

The V and J genes are TRBV6-5 and TRBJ1-2; tentatively, D is TRBD1 (6 bases). Germline CDR1 MNHEY, CDR2 SVGAGI. The V end was cut by 3 bases, the J end by 2 bases, with 10 bases between. The CDR3 covers 14 residues. For the CDR3, the DNA is TGTGCCAGCAGTTATCGGCAGGGGAACTATGGCTACACCTTC. Translating gives CASSYRQGNYGYTF.

This chain joins TRBV28 and TRBJ1-1, with 9 bases aligning to TRBD1. The junction had 6 bases not matched to a gene; V was cut back by 6 bases and J by 1 base. Germline V lookup: CDR1 MDHEN, CDR2 SYDVKM. This CDR3 comprises 15 residues. CDR3 DNA: TGTGCCAGCAGCCCAATGACAGGGGGGAACACTGAAGCTTTCTTT. Residues: CASSPMTGGNTEAFF.

The V gene is TRBV10-3, the J gene TRBJ2-7; D unclear. Germline values: CDR1 ENHRY, CDR2 SYGVKD. This CDR3 has 15 amino acids. Trimming stripped 2 bases from V and 2 bases from J, with 13 bases between. The CDR3 nucleotides read TGTGCCATCAGTGAGGGGTCTTCAAGCCCCTACGAGCAGTACTTC. It yields the protein CAISEGSSSPYEQYF.

This chain connects TRBV5-4 to TRBJ2-4; 9 positions agree with TRBD1. The CDR3 extends over 17 amino acids. V lost 3 bases to trimming and J lost 2 bases; unmatched junction nucleotides: 9. The germline V gene has CDR1 SGHNT and CDR2 YYREEE (reference sequence). DNA for the CDR3: TGTGCCAGCAGCTCAACAGGGGGCTCCGATACCAAAAACATTCAGTACTTC. It translates to CASSSTGGSDTKNIQYF.

The chain couples TRBV25-1 to TRBJ1-2, with TRBD1 identical over 10 bases. J lost 3 bases, V lost 3 bases, and 4 bases had no gene match. Germline CDR1 and CDR2: MGHDK and SYGVNS. The CDR3 sequence is 15 residues long. The CDR3 is CASSDPGTGDYGYTF. The CDR3 nucleotides read TGTGCCAGCAGTGACCCCGGGACAGGGGACTATGGCTACACCTTC.

CDR3: CASSPMDRTESYNEQFF. As DNA, the CDR3 is TGTGCCAGCAGCCCAATGGACCGAACCGAATCCTACAATGAGCAGTTCTTC. The V call is TRBV7-9, the J call TRBJ2-1; no clear D gene. This CDR3 contains 17 residues. Trimming shortened V by 5 bases and J by 1 base, and 18 bases separated the two germline ends. Germline CDR1 and CDR2: SEHNR and FQNEAQ (reference sequence).

The chain carries TRBV2 and TRBJ2-2; the D is unclear. This CDR3 has 14 amino acids. In germline, CDR1 is SNHLY, CDR2 FYNNEI. V lost 0 bases to trimming and J lost 8 bases, with 10 bases between them. The CDR3 nucleotides read TGTGCCAGCAGTGAAGCACACGGGTCAGGGGAGCTGTTTTTT. This translates into CASSEAHGSGELFF.

The V and J genes are TRBV5-6 and TRBJ1-2, with 7 positions matching TRBD1. Germline V gives CDR1 SGHDT, CDR2 YYEEEE. The CDR3 runs 13 residues. Losses at the gene ends were 2 bases for V and 6 bases for J; bases not matched to a gene: 4. The CDR3 is CASSFDRANGYTF. CDR3 in DNA: TGTGCCAGCAGCTTTGACAGGGCGAATGGCTACACCTTC. Based on the CDR3 plus reference TRBV5-6 and TRBJ1-2, the full variable domain is DAGVTQSPTHLIKTRGQQVTLRCSPKSGHDTVSWYQQALGQGPQFIFQYYEEEERQRGNFPDRFSGHQFPNYSSELNVNALLLGDSALYLCASSFDRANGYTFGSGTRLTVV.

This chain links TRBV7-6 with TRBJ1-6; weak D call: TRBD1 (6 bases). Between the trimmed V and J ends, which lost 3 bases and 7 bases, there was a span of 16 bases. Per the germline V gene, CDR1 is SGHVS and CDR2 is FNYEAQ. CDR3 length equals 16 residues. The CDR3 sequence: CASSLVPGDINSPLHF. The DNA for the CDR3 is TGTGCCAGCAGCTTGGTCCCAGGGGACATCAATTCACCCCTCCACTTT.

The chain joins TRBV6-5 to TRBJ1-1, with D possibly being TRBD1 (5 bases). The CDR3 length is 12 residues. Germline lookup yields CDR1 MNHEY and CDR2 SVGAGI. Trimming took 10 bases from V and 0 from J, leaving 9 bases between them. Here the CDR3 DNA reads TGTGCCACCAGGGAGATGAACACTGAAGCTTTCTTT. Translation: CATREMNTEAFF.

J is TRBJ2-5 and V is TRBV18, with D possibly TRBD1 on 5 matching bases. From germline, CDR1 is KGHSH and CDR2 LQKENI. CDR3 length: 13 amino acids. The germline V and J ends were trimmed by 6 bases and 3 bases, with 11 bases remaining between them. The CDR3 DNA sequence: TGTGCCAGCTCCGAGACAGTGGAAGAGACCCAGTACTTC. Translated: CASSETVEETQYF.

The rearrangement links TRBV9 to TRBJ2-7; maybe TRBD1 (6 bases). The CDR3 loop spans 15 amino acids. The V gene lost 0 bases and the J gene lost 0 bases, with 10 bases spanning the gap. CDR1 is SGDLS and CDR2 is YYNGEE in the germline V gene. The CDR3 spells CASSVGQESSYEQYF. Written as DNA, the CDR3 is TGTGCCAGCAGCGTAGGACAGGAAAGCTCCTACGAGCAGTACTTC.

The chain has TRBV10-3 and TRBJ1-2; D ambiguous. The CDR3 has 14 residues. Germline V gene sequence: CDR1 ENHRY, CDR2 SYGVKD. V lost 5 bases to trimming and J lost 2 bases, with 12 bases between them. Written as DNA, the CDR3 is TGTGCCATCAGTAGGTTGTATAGCAACTATGGCTACACCTTC. Its protein is CAISRLYSNYGYTF.

This chain uses TRBV5-1 with TRBJ1-3; D is unresolved. CDR3 length equals 14 residues. Per germline, CDR1 SGHRS and CDR2 YFSETQ. The V end was cut by 0 bases, the J end by 4 bases, with 8 bases between. The CDR3 protein is CASSLVGLGNTIYF. The CDR3 DNA is TGCGCCAGCAGCTTGGTAGGCCTCGGAAACACCATATATTTT.

The rearrangement joins TRBV5-6 to TRBJ2-7; the D gene could be TRBD1 or TRBD2 (5 bases each). CDR1 is SGHDT and CDR2 is YYEEEE in the germline V gene. There are 16 residues in the CDR3. V lost 4 bases and J 2 bases, leaving 19 bases between the germline ends. In nucleotides, the CDR3 is TGTGCCAGCAGCGAGGTGGGACCGGACGGAACCTACGAGCAGTACTTC. As protein: CASSEVGPDGTYEQYF.

The gene calls are TRBV19 and TRBJ1-4; D is unclear. The germline gives CDR1 LNHDA, CDR2 SQIVND (reference sequence). Trimming pared 6 bases from V and 8 bases from J, leaving 13 bases between. This CDR3 is built from 13 residues. The CDR3 coding sequence is TGTGCCAGTAGGGGCGGCAGAAGGGAAAAACTGTTTTTT. It codes for CASRGGRREKLFF.

The genes are TRBV25-1 and TRBJ1-1; no firm D call. CDR3 length equals 16 residues. Trimming shortened V by 1 base and J by 0 bases, and 12 bases separated the two germline ends. Germline V CDR1 and CDR2: MGHDK, SYGVNS. The CDR3 DNA follows: TGTGCCAGCAGTGAATCCCCAACACGCATGAACACTGAAGCTTTCTTT. It is translated as CASSESPTRMNTEAFF.

J is TRBJ1-1 and V is TRBV12-3 or TRBV12-4; D uncertain. CDR3 length: 13 residues. Trimming left V 3 bases short and J 4 bases short, with 9 bases between. This CDR3 reads CASSFVWSTEAFF. CDR3 nucleotide sequence: TGTGCCAGCAGTTTCGTATGGAGCACTGAAGCTTTCTTT.